This T cell receptor (beta chain) is from a study of cytomegalovirus exposure and HLA in healthy donors. For the study at large: A later analysis reported the same platform for the approximately 110 validation repertoires and the roughly 700 first-cohort repertoires.

V lost 2 bases and J 0 bases, leaving 13 bases between the germline ends. Germline CDR1 is SGHNT and CDR2 is YENEEA. This CDR3 is 17 amino acids long. The donors belonged to the roughly 110-subject validation cohort, separate from the roughly 720-subject first cohort. The table came from immunoSEQ multiplex PCR; TCRdb's copy has only in-frame clones and leaves some out. The data show roughly 49,000 clones, about 93% seen once. Turning to this clone: Its antigen is currently unknown.

Points from the study as a whole: Investigators reported 164 TCR beta chains as tied to cytomegalovirus.

The rearrangement links TRBV11-3 to TRBJ2-2; a weak D match, TRBD2 (5 bases). This clonotype was obtained from a woman between 18 and 30 years old in good health and CMV-seropositive. Sequenced input: PBMCs. The CDR3 reads CASSLYPHGANTGELFF. The DNA of the CDR3 is TGTGCCAGCAGCTTATACCCCCACGGGGCGAACACCGGGGAGCTGTTTTTT.